What follows is one T cell receptor (beta chain) and its context. Its antigen is not identified. This sample is part of a study of blood T cells in healthy people across ages. General observations from the study: Naive T cell percentage and TCR beta diversity correlated strongly.

The authors ran a second PCR of 7 to 11 cycles using a sample-barcoded 5' primer and a J-beta primer mix. A template-switch adaptor that had 12 random nucleotides put a tag on each cDNA molecule. One entry per CDR3 protein, called by TCRdb with MiXCR from the 5' RACE reads. The data show about 680,000 distinct CDR3 sequences, more than 40% seen once. The receptor was derived from a woman between 55 and 75 years old in good health. The sequenced sample was blood.

CDR3 loop: CSAEVRLALRDEQYF. The CDR3 DNA follows: TGCAGTGCTGAGGTACGGTTGGCCCTCAGGGACGAGCAGTACTTC. This chain uses TRBV20-1 with TRBJ2-7, with TRBD1 as a possible D gene (5 bases). The germline V gene has CDR1 DFQATT and CDR2 SNEGSKA (reference sequence). This CDR3 has 15 residues. Trimming pared 5 bases from V and 5 bases from J, leaving 22 bases between.